This TCR beta chain was sequenced during a study of blood T cell repertoires in COVID-19. The V and J ends lost 0 bases and 3 bases, in that order; junction bases with no gene match: 2. CDR1 SGHRS and CDR2 YFSETQ come from the germline V gene. The CDR3 sequence is 15 residues long. Assay: immunoSEQ multiplex PCR; the TCRdb copy retains only in-frame clones and omits some. Found here are roughly 180,000 clones, approximately 85% of them singletons; the top ten hold under 7%. The specimen was peripheral blood. This chain joins TRBV5-1 and TRBJ1-4, with 7 bases matching TRBD1. The TCR was taken from a woman aged 45-59 years with COVID-19, enrolled during active disease. The CDR3 reads CASSLDGTANEKLFF. For the CDR3, the DNA is TGCGCCAGCAGCTTGGATGGGACAGCTAATGAAAAACTGTTTTTT.